This T cell receptor (beta chain) was documented in a study of metastatic and nonmetastatic thyroid tumors. For the study at large: From malignant and benign thyroid patients, repertoires in blood and in tumor or nodule tissue were compared. Overall study findings and caveats: As reported, TCR beta diversity in blood and tumor was significantly higher in malignant thyroid tumors than in benign nodules.

Thyroid surgery had not been preceded by any treatment in any patient. Germline-derived CDR1 and CDR2 are SGHTA and FQGNSA. The CDR3 is 18 amino acids. With regard to this clone: Its specificity is unknown. Compared with germline, one end of the junction differs, possibly owing to a read error.

Using MiXCR, TCRdb re-called clones from the PCR reads. Among 24,000 or so clones listed, approximately 23% were seen once. The chain carries TRBV7-2 and TRBJ2-7, with 12 positions matching TRBD2. This clonotype was obtained from a female donor with papillary thyroid cancer or a benign thyroid nodule (not recorded which). Some clones in this sample may be carry-over from other donors' samples. The sequenced material came from tumor tissue. CDR3 region: CASSLAGTSGPIYYEQCF. CDR3 bases: TGTGCGAGCAGCTTAGCCGGGACTAGCGGGCCAATCTACTACGAGCAGTGCTTC.